The TCR beta chain under discussion was sequenced for a study of CD8 T cells in Susac syndrome. The junction had 10 bases not matched to a gene; V was cut back by 10 bases and J by 1 base. This CDR3 has 16 amino acids. Germline loops: CDR1 MDHEN, CDR2 SYDVKM. Sequencing of TCR beta was performed on blood CD8+ and CD4+ T cells. TEMRA cells were FACS-enriched, and CD8+ and CD4+ T cells were isolated negatively. cDNA came from about 0.51 to 1 ug RNA primed by random hexamers. TCRdb analysed the immunoSEQ multiplex PCR reads with MiXCR anew, one entry per CDR3 protein. The sample lists 150,000 to 200,000 distinct CDR3 sequences, over 85% occurring once.

The sample consisted of CD4+ T cells from PBMCs. The chain has TRBV28 and TRBJ2-6; 7 bases align to TRBD1. The TCR was taken from a human donor in good health. CDR3 sequence reads: CATRDSKPSGANVLTF. The CDR3 bases are TGTGCCACTCGGGACAGCAAACCTTCTGGGGCCAACGTCCTGACTTTC.